This T cell receptor beta chain was documented in a study of siplizumab effects on memory and regulatory T cells. Study conclusions and caveats: Treatment with siplizumab left mappable alloreactive CD4+ clones averaging roughly 66% Treg-derived, compared with 26.9% in controls. Memory cells that were CD4+ and unstimulated gave rise to alloreactive sequences, which siplizumab significantly reduced.

A word on this clone: Its antigen is not identified.

Measured with immunoSEQ multiplex PCR; TCRdb has only the in-frame clones, and not every one. The table lists more than 85,000 clones, under 95% of them singletons. The germline CDR1 and CDR2 sequences are SGHRS and YFSETQ. The CDR3 has 12 residues. Between the trimmed V and J ends, which lost 4 bases and 0 bases, there was a span of 4 bases. The receptor comes from a human donor in good health. The V and J genes are TRBV5-1 and TRBJ2-5; D is undetermined. Sequencing was done on a sample of Tregs sorted from blood. The CDR3 DNA sequence: TGCGCCAGCAGCCCATACCAAGAGACCCAGTACTTC. It encodes CASSPYQETQYF.